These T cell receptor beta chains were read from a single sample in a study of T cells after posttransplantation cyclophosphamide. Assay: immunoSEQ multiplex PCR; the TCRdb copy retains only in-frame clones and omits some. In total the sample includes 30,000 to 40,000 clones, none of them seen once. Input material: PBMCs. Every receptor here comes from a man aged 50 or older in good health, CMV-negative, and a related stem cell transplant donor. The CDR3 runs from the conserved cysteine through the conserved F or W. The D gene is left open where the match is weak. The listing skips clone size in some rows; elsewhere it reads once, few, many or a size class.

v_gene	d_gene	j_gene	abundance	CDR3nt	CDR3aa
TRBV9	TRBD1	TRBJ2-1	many	TGTGCCAGCAGCGTTGGCCCGGGACAGGGTAACAATGAGCAGTTCTTC	CASSVGPGQGNNEQFF
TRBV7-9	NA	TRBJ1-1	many	TGTGCCAGCAGCTCCCCGGCCCAGGGCACTGAAGCTTTCTTT	CASSSPAQGTEAFF
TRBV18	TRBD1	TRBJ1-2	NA	TGTGCCAGCTCACCGGACAGGTTCTTTGGCTACACCTTC	CASSPDRFFGYTF
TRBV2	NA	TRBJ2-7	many	TGTGCCAGCAGTCGGGACAAGATCTACGAGCAGTACTTC	CASSRDKIYEQYF
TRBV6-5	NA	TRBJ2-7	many	TGTGCCAGCAGTTACTCGATCAGGGCAAGTGGGTACGAGCAGTACTTC	CASSYSIRASGYEQYF
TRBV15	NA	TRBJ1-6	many	TGTGCCACCAGCAGAGTGAGGGCCCGAGGTAATTCACCCCTCCACTTT	CATSRVRARGNSPLHF
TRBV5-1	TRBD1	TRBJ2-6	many	TGCGCCAGCAGGACGGGACAGGTCTCTGGGGCCAACGTCCTGACTTTC	CASRTGQVSGANVLTF
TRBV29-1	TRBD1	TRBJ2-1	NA	TGCAGCGTTCCTACAGGGGGCAATGAGCAGCTCTTC	CSVPTGGNEQLF
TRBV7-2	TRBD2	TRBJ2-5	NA	TGTGCCAGCAGCCCGCGTAGGACTAGCGGGGCTGAAGAGACCCAGTACTTC	CASSPRRTSGAEETQYF
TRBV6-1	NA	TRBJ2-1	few	TGTGCCAGCAGTGAAGCACCGAGAGAGCAGTTCTTC	CASSEAPREQFF
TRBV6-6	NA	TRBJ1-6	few	TGTGCCAGCAGGACTGGGGGGGGGCTCCCTTCACCCCTCCACTTT	CASRTGGGLPSPLHF
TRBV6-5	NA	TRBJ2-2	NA	TGTGCCAGCAGCCCGATATACCTAGGGGAGCTGTTTTTT	CASSPIYLGELFF
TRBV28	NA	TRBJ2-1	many	TGTGCCAGCAGAGGAACAGCTCCCGGCTCCTACAATGAGCAGTTCTTC	CASRGTAPGSYNEQFF
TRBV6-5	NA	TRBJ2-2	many	TGTGCCAGCAGTTTCCTCGGGTATTGGACCGGGGAGCTGTTTTTT	CASSFLGYWTGELFF
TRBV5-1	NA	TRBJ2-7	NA	TGCGCCAGCAGCACCCAGGGTTACGAGCAGTACTTC	CASSTQGYEQYF
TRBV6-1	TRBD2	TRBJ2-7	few	TGTGCCAGCAGTGAAGGTAGAGCGGGAACCTCCGAGCAGTACTTC	CASSEGRAGTSEQYF
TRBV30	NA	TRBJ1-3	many	TGTGCCTGGGGACGGGGGGTGAACACCATATATTTT	CAWGRGVNTIYF
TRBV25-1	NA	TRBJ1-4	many	TGTGCCAGCAGTGAACAGGGGATGGAAGAAAAACTGTTTTTT	CASSEQGMEEKLFF
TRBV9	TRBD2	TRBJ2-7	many	TGTGCCAGCAGCGTGAGCGGGACCTCCTACGAGCAGTACTTC	CASSVSGTSYEQYF
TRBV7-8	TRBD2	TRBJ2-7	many	TGTGCCAGCAGCTTAGAGGGACTAGCGTTTTACGAGCAGTACTTC	CASSLEGLAFYEQYF
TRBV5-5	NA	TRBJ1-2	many	TGTGCCAGCAGCTTGGCACTAACAGGGCCCTATGGCTACACCTTC	CASSLALTGPYGYTF
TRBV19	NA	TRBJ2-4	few	TGTGCCAGTAGTGCGCTAGCCAACATTCAGTACTTC	CASSALANIQYF
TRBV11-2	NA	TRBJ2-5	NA	TGTGCCAGCAGCTTATTGGACTCTCGGGCCCAGTACTTC	CASSLLDSRAQYF
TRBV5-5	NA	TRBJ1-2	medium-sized	TGTGCCAGCAGCTTGGAGGTCCAGAGGAGCTACACCTTC	CASSLEVQRSYTF
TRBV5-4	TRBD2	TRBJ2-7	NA	TGTGCCAGCAGCGGCCGACTAGCGGGAACCTACGAGCAGTACTTC	CASSGRLAGTYEQYF
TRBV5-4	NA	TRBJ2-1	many	TGTGCCAGCAGCTACACACGGGATGAGCAGTTCTTC	CASSYTRDEQFF
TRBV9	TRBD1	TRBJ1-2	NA	TGTGCCAGCAGCCCCCATGGGGGGCAGGGGGCTCGGTATGGCTACACCTTC	CASSPHGGQGARYGYTF
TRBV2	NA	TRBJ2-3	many	TGTGCCAGCATCGCCTATGAGGGGGTTGTTGCAGATACGCAGTATTTT	CASIAYEGVVADTQYF
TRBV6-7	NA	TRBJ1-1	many	TGTGCCAGCAGTTACTCGAGGGTCGGGCGGCAACCCGCTGAAGCTTTCTTT	CASSYSRVGRQPAEAFF
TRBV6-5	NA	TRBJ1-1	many	TGTGCCAGCAAGGAACAGCTGAACACTGAAGCTTTCTTT	CASKEQLNTEAFF
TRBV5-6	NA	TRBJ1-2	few	TGTGCCAGCAGCTTGGGGGGCGAGGACTATGGCTACACCTTC	CASSLGGEDYGYTF
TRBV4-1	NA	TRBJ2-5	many	TGCGCCAGCAGCCAAGATTGGGCATACCAAGAGACCCAGTACTTC	CASSQDWAYQETQYF
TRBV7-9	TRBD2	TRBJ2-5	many	TGTGCCAGCAGCCTAGGACTAGCGGGAGGGCCGGGAGAGACCCAGTACTTC	CASSLGLAGGPGETQYF
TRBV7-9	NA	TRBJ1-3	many	TGTGCCAGCAGCTTAGCGGCAGGGTCCGGAAACACCATATATTTT	CASSLAAGSGNTIYF
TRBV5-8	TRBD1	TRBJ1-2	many	TGTGCCCACATGTTAGTAGACAGGGACACTTTCGACTATGGCTACACCTTC	CAHMLVDRDTFDYGYTF
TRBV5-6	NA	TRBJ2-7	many	TGTGCCAGCAGCCATTCACGGGGTTACGAGCAGTACTTC	CASSHSRGYEQYF
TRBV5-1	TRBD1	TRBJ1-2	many	TGCGCCAGCAGCTTGGGAGGGGGGACAGGAGCAGGCTATGGCTACACCTTC	CASSLGGGTGAGYGYTF
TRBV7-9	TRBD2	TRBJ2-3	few	TGTGCCAGCTTCGTGCGGGGGTCAGATACGCAGTATTTT	CASFVRGSDTQYF
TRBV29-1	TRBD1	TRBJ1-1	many	TGCAGCGTTGTTAAAGGGACAGTCCCTGAAGCTTTCTTT	CSVVKGTVPEAFF
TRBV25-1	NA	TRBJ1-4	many	TGTGCCAGCAGTGGGGGACTCCTCGGGACCGATGAAAAACTGTTTTTT	CASSGGLLGTDEKLFF
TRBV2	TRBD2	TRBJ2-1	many	TGTGCCAGCAGTGGTGGGCGAGCGGGGGGGCCTGGGGTCTTC	CASSGGRAGGPGVF
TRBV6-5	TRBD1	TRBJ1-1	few	TGTGCCAGCACACACAGGGGGCCCACTGAAGCTTTCTTT	CASTHRGPTEAFF
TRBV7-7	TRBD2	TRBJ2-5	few	TGTGCTAGCAGCTTATCCCCCCCCGGACTAGCGGAAGAGACCCAGTACTTC	CASSLSPPGLAEETQYF
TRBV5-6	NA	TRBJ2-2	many	TGTGCCGCAGGTACGGGAACTAACACCGGGGAGCTGTTTTTT	CAAGTGTNTGELFF
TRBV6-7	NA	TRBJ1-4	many	TGTGCCAGCAGCCCTAGAAGCAAAGCTGGAGATGAAAAACTGTTTTTT	CASSPRSKAGDEKLFF
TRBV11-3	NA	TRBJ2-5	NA	TGTGCCAGCAGCTTGGGGGGGGGCGAAGAGACCCAGTACTTC	CASSLGGGEETQYF
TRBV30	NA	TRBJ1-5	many	TGTGCCTGGAGTGGAGGGATCCAGCCCCAGCATTTT	CAWSGGIQPQHF
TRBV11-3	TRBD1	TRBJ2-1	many	TGTGCCAGCAGCGGACAGGGAGTGAAGAATGAGCAGTTCTTC	CASSGQGVKNEQFF
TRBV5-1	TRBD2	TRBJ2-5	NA	TGCGCCAGCAGTCAACTAGCGGGGAAAGAGACCCAGTACTTC	CASSQLAGKETQYF
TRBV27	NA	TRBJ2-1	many	TGTGCCAGCAGTTCCCGCTCCTACAATGAGCAGTTCTTC	CASSSRSYNEQFF
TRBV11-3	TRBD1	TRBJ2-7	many	TGTGCCAGCAGCTTTGGGACAGGGGCCTACGAGCAGTACTTC	CASSFGTGAYEQYF
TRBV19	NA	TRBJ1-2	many	TGTGCCAGTAGTACCCTCGAAGGGCTTGGGGCGGCGAATGGCTACACCTTC	CASSTLEGLGAANGYTF
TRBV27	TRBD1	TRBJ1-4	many	TGTGCCAGCAGTTTCCAGGGGGCTAATGAAAAACTGTTTTTT	CASSFQGANEKLFF
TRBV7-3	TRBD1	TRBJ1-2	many	TGTGCCAGCAGCTACGAGTCCCGGGACAGGGATGGCTACACCTTC	CASSYESRDRDGYTF
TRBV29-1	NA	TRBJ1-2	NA	TGCAGCGTTGAAGATCACTTTCTTCGAAGCGGTGGCTACACCTTC	CSVEDHFLRSGGYTF
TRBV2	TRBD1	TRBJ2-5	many	TGTGCCAGCAGTCGTGACAGGGGACAAGAGACCCAGTACTTC	CASSRDRGQETQYF
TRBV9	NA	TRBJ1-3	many	TGTGCCAGCAGCGTAGGATCTTCAGGGGAAGCAAACACCATATATTTT	CASSVGSSGEANTIYF